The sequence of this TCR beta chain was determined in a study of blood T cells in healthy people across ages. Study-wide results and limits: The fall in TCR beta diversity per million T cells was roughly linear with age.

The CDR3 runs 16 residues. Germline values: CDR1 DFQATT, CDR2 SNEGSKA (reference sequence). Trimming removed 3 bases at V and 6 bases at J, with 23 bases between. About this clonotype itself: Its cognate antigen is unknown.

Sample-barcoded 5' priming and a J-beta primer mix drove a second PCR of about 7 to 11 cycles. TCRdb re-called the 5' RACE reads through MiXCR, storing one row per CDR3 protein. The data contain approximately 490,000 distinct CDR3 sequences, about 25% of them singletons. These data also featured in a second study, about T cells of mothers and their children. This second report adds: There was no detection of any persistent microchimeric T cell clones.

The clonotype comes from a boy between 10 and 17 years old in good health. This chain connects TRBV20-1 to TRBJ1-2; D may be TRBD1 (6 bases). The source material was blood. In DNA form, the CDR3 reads TGCAGTGCTAGCCCTATGTCGGGGGGCGGCTATAATGGCTACACCTTC. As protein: CSASPMSGGGYNGYTF.